This T cell receptor (beta chain) derives from a study of blood T cell repertoires in COVID-19 (dated by TCRdb to the early 2020s). As for the study more broadly: The collaborator samples originated in the United States, Italy and Spain and spanned the acute and convalescent phases of COVID-19. The material from the prospective study consisted of cDNA or gDNA derived from T cells, B-cell-depleted T cells, or PBMCs. Deeply sampled blood TCRbeta repertoires from subjects exposed to, actively infected with, or recovered from COVID-19 were included in the dataset. A freely available public database, intended as a resource for researchers studying the immune response to SARS-CoV-2, is where the repertoires were released. Samples were obtained from the ongoing ImmuneRACE study (first 160 participants) and from about 1,300 subjects provided by 6 global collaborators. The sample metadata nearly always contained a de-identified subject ID, COVID-19 status, age in years and sex. Where HLA class I and class II types were available, the types were taken from metadata supplied by the sample provider, not from assay-based typing.

Study-wide findings and limitations: The quantity of clinical and demographic metadata differed by source and by participant and was supplied without curation.

V and J lose 0 bases and 1 base, and a span of 4 bases separates them. According to the germline V gene, CDR1 reads SGHRS and CDR2 reads YFSETQ. Its CDR3 holds 13 amino acids, cysteine through phenylalanine. Solely the CDR3 DNA is kept, with 39 bases framed from the first base. A note on this clone: No antigen is known for it. No base quality values were provided; no much bigger clone lies one nucleotide off.

The immunoSEQ Assay, a bias-controlled multiplex PCR, was used to amplify TCRbeta CDR3 regions from genomic DNA. As for how the authors treated the data: Nucleated cell counts per sample were estimated from amplification of reference gene primers within the assay. To quantify the absolute abundance of each unique TCRbeta CDR3 rearrangement, sequence reads were collapsed and filtered. For each sample, productive Simpson clonality was calculated by taking the square root of Simpson's diversity index across productive rearrangements. Here the immuneACCESS table is served through TCRdb, limited to in-frame sequences with V and J called. Missing clones are a known gap in these copies; in checked studies unresolved V genes cover under half, and the rest lacks a known reason. The V and J calls and clone size come from that table; D and trimming were worked out from the DNA. The sample includes about 180,000 clones, with around 85% observed a single time. The top ten clonotypes cover about 10% of the sample.

The collaborating institutions used their own protocols to collect whole blood in K2EDTA tubes. For TCRbeta analysis, collaborator samples were shipped as frozen whole blood, as isolated PBMCs, or as DNA extracted from either sample type. This clonotype originated in a human donor with active or convalescent COVID-19. The donor label of this sample is uncertain. This sequence uses TRBV5-1 and TRBJ1-1, with the D segment identity uncertain. Sequencing was performed on peripheral blood. The CDR3 in this case is CASSLVANTEAFF. At the DNA level, the sequence is TGCGCCAGCAGCTTGGTAGCGAACACTGAAGCTTTCTTT.